The 27 T cell receptor beta chains below come from one sample, sequenced in a study of blood T cell repertoires in COVID-19. Assay used: immunoSEQ multiplex PCR; TCRdb lists only in-frame clones, some missing. The sample has 300,000 to 350,000 clones, more than 70% seen once; the top ten hold 2.5% to 3%. The sequenced material came from peripheral blood. Receptors originate from a man under 40 with active or convalescent COVID-19.

The rearrangement joins TRBV7-2 to TRBJ2-3; 12 nucleotides align to TRBD1. V gave up 1 base and J gave up 5 bases; unmatched junction bases: 4. This CDR3 has 16 residues. The germline CDR1 and CDR2 sequences are SGHTA and FQGNSA. CDR3 sequence: CASSLEGQGARDTQYF. The CDR3 DNA reads as TGTGCCAGCAGCTTAGAGGGACAGGGGGCGCGAGATACGCAGTATTTT.

The chain has TRBV11-3 and TRBJ2-7; D unclear. Germline CDR1 reads SGHNT; CDR2 reads YENEEA. The CDR3 is made up of 12 amino acids. Trimming took 5 bases from V and 7 from J, leaving 12 bases between them. DNA for the CDR3: TGTGCCAGCAGCCCCGGTGTGATGGAGCAGTACTTC. Its translation is CASSPGVMEQYF.

The genes are TRBV29-1 and TRBJ2-3; 14 positions agree with TRBD2. The trim removed 6 bases at V and 5 bases at J, leaving 4 bases unmatched. Per germline, CDR1 SQVTM and CDR2 ANQGSEA. The CDR3 is 14 amino acids. The CDR3 nucleotides read TGCAGCGTAACGACTAGCGGGAGGGGAGATACGCAGTATTTT. Amino acids: CSVTTSGRGDTQYF.

The chain employs TRBV6-2 or TRBV6-3 and TRBJ2-2; D gene uncertain. Deletions cut 4 bases from V and 4 bases from J, with 7 bases between. Germline values: CDR1 MNHEY, CDR2 SVGEGT. CDR3 length: 13 residues. The CDR3 is CASSSTLTGELFF. The CDR3, as DNA: TGTGCCAGCAGTTCTACTCTCACCGGGGAGCTGTTTTTT.

The V gene is TRBV21-1, the J gene TRBJ2-2; the tabulated D call, TRBD1, remains unverified against the DNA. TRBV21-1 is marked as a pseudogene. The CDR3 covers 21 residues. The CDR3 DNA reads as TGTGCCAGCAGCAAAAAAGGATCCCGGGACACTCTAGTTTGGGGGACCGGGGAGCTGTTTTTT. This encodes CASSKKGSRDTLVWGTGELFF.

This clone was recorded a few times. The rearrangement joins TRBV4-3 to TRBJ1-5, with TRBD1 identical over 11 bases. With 3 bases clipped from V and 7 bases from J, the junction kept 5 bases outside the gene matches. Germline V CDR1 and CDR2: LGHNA, YSLEER. This CDR3 is 15 amino acids long. This CDR3 reads CASSHRTGGGQPQHF. The CDR3 nucleotides read TGCGCCAGCAGCCATCGGACAGGGGGCGGGCAGCCCCAGCATTTT.

V is TRBV7-9 and J is TRBJ2-2; 9 bases agree with TRBD1. Germline V gene data show CDR1 as SEHNR and CDR2 as FQNEAQ (reference sequence). Trimming removed 5 bases from V and 5 bases from J; junction bases left unmatched: 12. This CDR3 contains 17 residues. CDR3 loop: CASSVFPGQGWTGELFF. The DNA of the CDR3 is TGTGCCAGCAGCGTCTTCCCGGGACAGGGATGGACCGGGGAGCTGTTTTTT.

V and J are TRBV6-5 and TRBJ2-7, with 9 bases that match TRBD1. Germline V gene sequence: CDR1 MNHEY, CDR2 SVGAGI. CDR3 length: 13 amino acids. With V trimmed by 7 bases and J by 5 bases, 6 bases remained unmatched. DNA for the CDR3: TGTGCCAGCACTAGGACAGGGGACCACGAGCAGTACTTC. Translating it yields CASTRTGDHEQYF.

The chain links TRBV29-1 to TRBJ2-2; a weak D match, TRBD1 (5 bases). Germline CDR1 and CDR2: SQVTM and ANQGSEA. Trimming stripped 3 bases from V and 6 bases from J, with 14 bases between. This CDR3 has 14 amino acids. For the CDR3, the DNA is TGCAGCGTTGATGGGGCTACAGACGCCGGGGAGCTGTTTTTT. Its protein product is CSVDGATDAGELFF.

The chain joins TRBV3-1 (or the pseudogene TRBV3-2) to TRBJ1-3; no definite D call. Trimming removed 1 base at V and 0 bases at J, with 4 bases between. The germline gives CDR1 LGHDT, CDR2 YNNKEL (reference sequence). There are 14 residues in the CDR3. The CDR3 reads CASSQAGSGNTIYF. The CDR3 region has the DNA TGTGCCAGCAGCCAAGCCGGCTCTGGAAACACCATATATTTT.

The chain recombines TRBV7-9 with TRBJ1-2; D is unresolved. Germline lookup yields CDR1 SEHNR and CDR2 FQNEAQ (reference sequence). The CDR3 is 11 amino acids. V was clipped by 4 bases and J by 7 bases, with 7 bases between them. The CDR3 nucleotides are TGTGCCAGCAGCTCGGGGTTTGGCTACACCTTC. Its translation: CASSSGFGYTF.

The chain joins TRBV4-3 to TRBJ1-4, with D possibly being TRBD1 (6 bases). The CDR3 sequence is 15 residues long. Per germline, CDR1 LGHNA and CDR2 YSLEER. V lost 0 bases and J 8 bases, leaving 13 bases between the germline ends. The DNA of the CDR3 is TGCGCCAGCAGCCAAGATACATTCAGGGGAGAAAAACTGTTTTTT. It is translated as CASSQDTFRGEKLFF.

The V call is TRBV5-4, the J call TRBJ2-1, with D maybe TRBD1 (6 bases). CDR3 length: 17 amino acids. V lost 4 bases, J lost 2 bases, and 19 bases lay in between. Germline CDR1 is SGHNT and CDR2 is YYREEE (reference sequence). The DNA for the CDR3 is TGTGCCAGCAGCGGGCGGAGGCAGGGGTTGGCCTACAATGAGCAGTTCTTC. Residues: CASSGRRQGLAYNEQFF.

In nucleotides, the CDR3 is TGTGCCAGCAGTACGGGAGGGCCTTTCGGGGAGCTGTTTTTT. It codes for CASSTGGPFGELFF. This chain joins TRBV7-3 and TRBJ2-2, with 8 bases fitting TRBD2. CDR1 is SGHTA, CDR2 FQGTGA, per germline. With V trimmed by 6 bases and J by 7 bases, 7 bases remained unmatched. There are 14 residues in the CDR3.

The V gene is TRBV4-2, the J gene TRBJ1-1; 8 nucleotides line up with TRBD1. V shed 5 bases and J 1 base; nucleotides not matched to a gene: 3. Germline assignment: CDR1 LGHNA and CDR2 YNFKEQ. The CDR3 spans 14 residues. Here the CDR3 DNA reads TGTGCCAGCAGCGAGGGACAGGCGAACACTGAAGCTTTCTTT. Translated: CASSEGQANTEAFF.

The chain is built from TRBV3-1 (or the pseudogene TRBV3-2) and TRBJ2-2, with 8 bases fitting TRBD1. The CDR3 is 15 amino acids. Germline CDR1 LGHDT, CDR2 YNNKEL (reference sequence). With V trimmed by 6 bases and J by 0 bases, 3 bases remained unmatched. CDR3 protein: CASSKQGANTGELFF. For the CDR3, the DNA is TGTGCCAGCAGTAAACAGGGGGCGAACACCGGGGAGCTGTTTTTT.

The chain carries TRBV10-3 and TRBJ2-2; no clear D. This CDR3 has 14 residues. The germline V and J ends were trimmed by 9 bases and 4 bases, with 15 bases remaining between them. Germline CDR1 reads ENHRY; CDR2 reads SYGVKD. The CDR3 nucleotides read TGTGCCATTAGCAGAGACCCGAGCACCGGGGAGCTGTTTTTT. It specifies CAISRDPSTGELFF.

V is TRBV3-1 (or the pseudogene TRBV3-2) and J is TRBJ1-2; weak D call: TRBD1 (6 bases). CDR3 length equals 17 residues. Germline lookup yields CDR1 LGHDT and CDR2 YNNKEL (reference sequence). V lost 1 base to trimming and J lost 2 bases, with 17 bases between them. The CDR3 DNA is TGTGCCAGCAGCCAAGGGCGGGCGGGGGGCTTGAACTATGGCTACACCTTC. It specifies CASSQGRAGGLNYGYTF.

The chain carries TRBV28 and TRBJ2-3, with 8 bases lining up with TRBD2. The CDR3 runs 17 residues. Trimming cost V 3 bases and J 4 bases; bases outside gene matches: 12. Germline CDR1 reads MDHEN; CDR2 reads SYDVKM. Here the CDR3 reads CASSFLTASGLPDTQYF. DNA of the CDR3: TGTGCCAGCAGTTTCCTAACGGCTAGCGGGCTCCCAGATACGCAGTATTTT.

The chain recombines TRBV4-3 with TRBJ1-1; no reliable D call. Trimming stripped 1 base from V and 3 bases from J, with 12 bases between. The germline CDR1 and CDR2 sequences are LGHNA and YSLEER. This CDR3 spans 15 amino acids. The CDR3 nucleotides read TGCGCCAGCAGCCAAGTCAGTCATGAAGACACTGAAGCTTTCTTT. This codes for CASSQVSHEDTEAFF.

This clone was counted ten times or more. This chain uses TRBV6-4 with TRBJ2-1; D is unclear. Germline V gene sequence: CDR1 MRHNA, CDR2 SNTAGT. Between the trimmed V and J ends, which lost 4 bases and 4 bases, there was a span of 8 bases. CDR3 length: 13 amino acids. The CDR3 DNA is TGTGCCAGCAGTGTAGCCTATTACAATGAGCAGTTCTTC. Its translation: CASSVAYYNEQFF.

The J gene is TRBJ2-7, the V gene TRBV29-1, with 8 bases fitting TRBD1. The germline V gene has CDR1 SQVTM and CDR2 ANQGSEA. V lost 5 bases and J lost 5; bases outside the gene matches: 5. This CDR3 has 12 residues. CDR3: CSVLRGLNEQYF. Here the CDR3 DNA reads TGCAGCGTTCTCAGGGGGCTGAACGAGCAGTACTTC.

The rearrangement joins TRBV4-1 to TRBJ2-1, with D hard to call. Germline V gene data show CDR1 as MGHRA and CDR2 as YSYEKL. The germline V and J ends were trimmed by 0 bases and 4 bases, with 10 bases remaining between them. The CDR3 spans 15 residues. The CDR3 nucleotides are TGCGCCAGCAGCCAAGAGGTGACTTATTACAATGAGCAGTTCTTC. The encoded protein is CASSQEVTYYNEQFF.

The chain combines TRBV5-1 with TRBJ2-2, with D maybe TRBD2 (6 bases). Trimming shortened V by 0 bases and J by 1 base, and 7 bases separated the two germline ends. The CDR3 is made up of 15 amino acids. CDR1 and CDR2 from the germline V gene are SGHRS and YFSETQ. CDR3 sequence (DNA): TGCGCCAGCAGCTTGGGGCGGGAGAACACCGGGGAGCTGTTTTTT. Amino acids: CASSLGRENTGELFF.

This rearrangement joins TRBV2 to TRBJ2-3, with D perhaps matching TRBD2 (6 bases). Trimming left V 10 bases short and J 1 base short, with 15 bases between. Germline CDR1 is SNHLY and CDR2 is FYNNEI. The CDR3 has 14 amino acids. This CDR3 is CATRFAGRTDTQYF. For the CDR3, the DNA is TGTGCCACCCGGTTCGCGGGGCGCACAGATACGCAGTATTTT.

The V call is TRBV5-5, the J call TRBJ2-3; TRBD1 agrees at 7 bases. With V trimmed by 3 bases and J by 4 bases, 8 bases remained unmatched. The CDR3 contains 15 residues. CDR1 is SGHKS, CDR2 YYEKEE, per germline (reference sequence). CDR3 DNA sequence: TGTGCCAGCAGCTCACAGGGGATGCGGGCAGATACGCAGTATTTT. This sequence encodes CASSSQGMRADTQYF. Variable domain in full (rest from reference TRBV5-5 and TRBJ2-3): DAGVTQSPTHLIKTRGQQVTLRCSPISGHKSVSWYQQVLGQGPQFIFQYYEKEERGRGNFPDRFSARQFPNYSSELNVNALLLGDSALYLCASSSQGMRADTQYFGPGTRLTVL.

V is TRBV3-1 (or the pseudogene TRBV3-2) and J is TRBJ2-1; 10 nucleotides align to TRBD1. Trimming took 4 bases from V and 3 from J; bases not matched to a gene: 15. The CDR3 length is 19 residues. Germline CDR1 LGHDT, CDR2 YNNKEL (reference sequence). The CDR3 nucleotides are TGTGCCAGCAGCCGCATGGGGGACAGGGGAAGGAAAGACTACAATGAGCAGTTCTTC. Its protein product is CASSRMGDRGRKDYNEQFF.